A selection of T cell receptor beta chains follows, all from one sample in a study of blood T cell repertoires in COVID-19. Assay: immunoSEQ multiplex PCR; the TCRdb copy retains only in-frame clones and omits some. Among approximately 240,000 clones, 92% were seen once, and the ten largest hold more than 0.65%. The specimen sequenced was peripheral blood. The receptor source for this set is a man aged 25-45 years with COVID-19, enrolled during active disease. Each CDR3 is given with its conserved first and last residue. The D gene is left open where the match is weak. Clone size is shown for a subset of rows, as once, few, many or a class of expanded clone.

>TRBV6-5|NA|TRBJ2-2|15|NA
TGTGCCAGCAGTTACTCCGAAGGGGTATCCGGGGAGCTGTTTTTT
CASSYSEGVSGELFF
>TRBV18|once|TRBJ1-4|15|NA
TGTGCCAGCTCACCAAGGCAGGGAACTAATGAAAAACTGTTTTTT
CASSPRQGTNEKLFF
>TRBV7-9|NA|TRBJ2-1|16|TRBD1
TGTGCCAGCAGCCGGACGCAGGGACAGGTACACAATGAGCAGTTCTTC
CASSRTQGQVHNEQFF
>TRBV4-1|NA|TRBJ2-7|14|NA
TGCGCCAGCAGCCAAGATCGGTCAACCAACGAGCAGTACTTC
CASSQDRSTNEQYF
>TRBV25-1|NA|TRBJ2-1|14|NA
TGTGCCAGCAGTGAGGCCGAAGGGGGCAATGAGCAGTTCTTC
CASSEAEGGNEQFF
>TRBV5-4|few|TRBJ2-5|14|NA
TGTGCCAGCAGCGCTGACAGCGTCCAAGAGACCCAGTACTTC
CASSADSVQETQYF
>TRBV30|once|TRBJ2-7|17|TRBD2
TGTGCCTGGAGTATGGTGGGGACTAGCGGGGGGCCCCTCCAGCAGTACTTC
CAWSMVGTSGGPLQQYF
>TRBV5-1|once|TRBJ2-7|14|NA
TGCGCCAGCAGCTTGGAAAGGGGTCCCTACGAGCAGTACTTC
CASSLERGPYEQYF
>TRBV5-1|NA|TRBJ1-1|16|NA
TGCGCCAGCAGCTTGGAGGGGGGGCGTCGATTTACTGAAGCTTTCTTT
CASSLEGGRRFTEAFF
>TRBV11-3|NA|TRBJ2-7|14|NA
TGTGCCAGCAGCTCTCCGAAACAGGGCTACGAGCAGTACTTC
CASSSPKQGYEQYF
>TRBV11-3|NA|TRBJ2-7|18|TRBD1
TGTGCCAGCAGCCCATCCCCCGGACAGGGGGGGGACTCCTACGAGCAGTACTTC
CASSPSPGQGGDSYEQYF
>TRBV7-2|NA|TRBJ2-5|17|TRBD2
TGTGCCAGCAGCTTGCTTGCGGGGGGGCTTGGAAGGGAGACCCAGTACTTC
CASSLLAGGLGRETQYF
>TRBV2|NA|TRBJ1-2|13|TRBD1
TGTGCCAGCAGTGAAGATCTACAGGGGGCTGGCACCTTC
CASSEDLQGAGTF
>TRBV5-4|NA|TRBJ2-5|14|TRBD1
TGTGCCAGCAGCCGGACAGGGGAAAGGGAGACCCAGTACTTC
CASSRTGERETQYF
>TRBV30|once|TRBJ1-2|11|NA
TGTGCCTGGAACATAAACTATGGCTACACCTTC
CAWNINYGYTF
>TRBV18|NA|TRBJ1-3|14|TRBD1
TGTGCCAGCTCACCAGACAGGGTTGGAAACACCATATATTTT
CASSPDRVGNTIYF
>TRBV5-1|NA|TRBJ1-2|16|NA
TGCGCCAGCAGCTTGGCCCAGGCCCCGGGGATCGGTGGCTACACCTTC
CASSLAQAPGIGGYTF
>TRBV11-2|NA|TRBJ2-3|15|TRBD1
TGTGCCAGCAGCTTGGGGACAGGGAATACAGATACGCAGTATTTT
CASSLGTGNTDTQYF